This is a list of T cell receptor beta chains from one sample in a study of T cell responses to AZD1222 COVID-19 vaccine. The method was immunoSEQ multiplex PCR; TCRdb's version includes in-frame clones alone and lacks a portion of them. The sample shows about 85,000 clones, over 75% of them seen only once. This specimen consisted of peripheral blood, obtained on day 0 of AZD1222 vaccination. The receptors come from an adult in good health. CDR3s include the opening cysteine and the closing phenylalanine or tryptophan. Fields, in order: CDR3 DNA, CDR3 protein, D gene, clone size, CDR3 length, V gene, J gene. The D gene is left open where the match is weak. Only some rows state a clone size, as once, few, many or a class for expanded clones.

CDR3nt: TGTGCCAGCAGTCCCGGGACAGGGGTTTGGGGCTACACCTTC; CDR3aa: CASSPGTGVWGYTF; d_gene: TRBD1; abundance: -; len: 14; v_gene: TRBV6-5; j_gene: TRBJ1-2
CDR3nt: TGTGCCAGCAGCCAAGACAGATTATCGACCGGGGAGCTGTTTTTT; CDR3aa: CASSQDRLSTGELFF; d_gene: -; abundance: -; len: 15; v_gene: TRBV14; j_gene: TRBJ2-2
CDR3nt: TGTGCCAGCAGTTTAACGCTCGGGCGACAGCCCCAGCATTTT; CDR3aa: CASSLTLGRQPQHF; d_gene: -; abundance: -; len: 14; v_gene: TRBV28; j_gene: TRBJ1-5
CDR3nt: TGTGCCATCAGTGAGTCCCCCACGAACACTGAAGCTTTCTTT; CDR3aa: CAISESPTNTEAFF; d_gene: -; abundance: -; len: 14; v_gene: TRBV10-3; j_gene: TRBJ1-1
CDR3nt: TGCAGCGTTGAAACCGGGCCTAATGAAAAACTGTTTTTT; CDR3aa: CSVETGPNEKLFF; d_gene: -; abundance: few; len: 13; v_gene: TRBV29-1; j_gene: TRBJ1-4
CDR3nt: TGTGCCAGCAGCACAGGGACAGGGTTGGAAGAGCAGTACTTC; CDR3aa: CASSTGTGLEEQYF; d_gene: TRBD1; abundance: few; len: 14; v_gene: TRBV7-9; j_gene: TRBJ2-7
CDR3nt: TGTGCCAGCACCCTAGGGGCTAGCGGGAGTGAGACCCAGTACTTC; CDR3aa: CASTLGASGSETQYF; d_gene: TRBD2; abundance: -; len: 15; v_gene: TRBV6-5; j_gene: TRBJ2-5
CDR3nt: TGTGCCAGCAGCCACGGGGCTAAAAATTCACCCCTCCACTTT; CDR3aa: CASSHGAKNSPLHF; d_gene: -; abundance: -; len: 14; v_gene: TRBV25-1; j_gene: TRBJ1-6
CDR3nt: TGTGCCAGCAGTCCAGGGGCGAATCAGCCCCAGCATTTT; CDR3aa: CASSPGANQPQHF; d_gene: -; abundance: -; len: 13; v_gene: TRBV6-5; j_gene: TRBJ1-5
CDR3nt: TGTGCCAGCAGCTTAGCCGGGACTGGGGCCAACGTCCTGACTTTC; CDR3aa: CASSLAGTGANVLTF; d_gene: -; abundance: -; len: 15; v_gene: TRBV7-9; j_gene: TRBJ2-6
CDR3nt: TGTGCCAGCAGCTCCCGGTGGGGGGTTTCTGAAGCTTTCTTT; CDR3aa: CASSSRWGVSEAFF; d_gene: -; abundance: -; len: 14; v_gene: TRBV4-2; j_gene: TRBJ1-1